This is a list of T cell receptor beta chains from one sample in a study of cytomegalovirus exposure and HLA in healthy donors. Sequencing used immunoSEQ multiplex PCR; TCRdb keeps in-frame clones, though not all of them. The profile shows roughly 80,000 clones, about 84% of them singletons. Sequenced sample: PBMCs. The source is a man aged 40-55 years in good health and CMV-seronegative. Both conserved end residues are part of each CDR3. The D gene is left open where the match is weak. The listing skips clone size in some rows; elsewhere it reads once, few, many or a size class.

>TRBV7-9|TRBD1|few|TRBJ1-1
CASSGQGSTEAFF
TGTGCCAGCAGCGGACAGGGGTCCACTGAAGCTTTCTTT
>TRBV6-5|NA|NA|TRBJ1-5
CASRRREYSNQPQHF
TGTGCCAGCAGACGACGGGAATATAGCAATCAGCCCCAGCATTTT
>TRBV27|NA|NA|TRBJ1-1
CASSLRETFEAFF
TGTGCCAGCAGTTTACGGGAGACGTTTGAAGCTTTCTTT
>TRBV19|TRBD1|NA|TRBJ1-2
CASSMGDREDGYTF
TGTGCCAGTAGTATGGGGGACAGGGAGGATGGCTACACCTTC
>TRBV6-5|NA|once|TRBJ1-2
CASSHDTLDYGYTF
TGTGCCAGCAGTCATGACACCCTGGACTATGGCTACACCTTC
>TRBV6-4|NA|NA|TRBJ1-4
CASSAQGEGKLFF
TGTGCCAGCAGTGCACAGGGAGAAGGAAAACTGTTTTTT
>TRBV14|NA|NA|TRBJ2-7
CASSRGFQGAYEQYF
TGTGCCAGCAGCAGGGGGTTTCAGGGTGCGTACGAGCAGTACTTC
>TRBV10-3|TRBD1|NA|TRBJ1-1
CAIRDRGTLNTEAFF
TGTGCCATCAGAGACAGGGGAACGTTGAACACTGAAGCTTTCTTT
>TRBV19|TRBD1|NA|TRBJ1-1
CASRTQGAGETEAFF
TGTGCCAGTAGGACCCAGGGGGCCGGGGAAACTGAAGCTTTCTTT
>TRBV5-1|TRBD1|NA|TRBJ2-7
CASSGGTGAYF
TGCGCCAGCAGCGGCGGGACAGGGGCGTACTTC
>TRBV5-1|TRBD1|NA|TRBJ2-7
CASSSGTGAYEQYF
TGCGCCAGCAGTTCCGGGACAGGAGCCTACGAGCAGTACTTC
>TRBV29-1|TRBD2|NA|TRBJ2-1
CSGWGLAGKGGSYNEQFF
TGCAGCGGGTGGGGCCTAGCGGGGAAGGGGGGCTCCTACAATGAGCAGTTCTTC
>TRBV6-5|NA|once|TRBJ1-5
CASQPRDANQPQHF
TGTGCCAGCCAACCGCGTGATGCGAATCAGCCCCAGCATTTT
>TRBV7-3|NA|NA|TRBJ1-1
CASSTQGCTEAFF
TGTGCCAGCAGCACCCAGGGGTGCACTGAAGCTTTCTTT
>TRBV19|TRBD1|NA|TRBJ2-7
CASSLRQGDYEQYF
TGTGCCAGTAGTCTAAGACAGGGGGACTACGAGCAGTACTTC
>TRBV6-4|NA|NA|TRBJ1-6
CASRDRVVNSPLHF
TGTGCCAGCAGGGACCGGGTGGTCAATTCACCCCTCCACTTT
>TRBV19|NA|NA|TRBJ2-3
CASSILDGIGTDTQYF
TGTGCCAGTAGTATACTGGACGGGATTGGCACAGATACGCAGTATTTT
>TRBV7-2|TRBD1|few|TRBJ1-5
CASSDRQGVVNQPQHF
TGTGCCAGCAGCGACCGACAGGGAGTGGTCAATCAGCCCCAGCATTTT
>TRBV18|NA|NA|TRBJ1-1
CASSPRGNTEAFF
TGTGCCAGCTCACCGCGGGGGAACACTGAAGCTTTCTTT
>TRBV15|NA|NA|TRBJ2-3
CATSRDQDTQYF
TGTGCCACCAGCAGAGACCAGGATACGCAGTATTTT
>TRBV28|TRBD1|large|TRBJ1-4
CASSHLGTDSLIEKLFF
TGTGCCAGCAGTCATCTCGGGACAGATTCCCTGATCGAAAAACTGTTTTTT
>TRBV5-1|NA|NA|TRBJ1-1
CASSEGYAGYTEAFF
TGCGCCAGCAGTGAGGGCTACGCAGGATACACTGAAGCTTTCTTT
>TRBV4-2|NA|NA|TRBJ1-3
CASSQPDSSGNTIYF
TGTGCCAGCAGCCAGCCAGACAGCTCTGGAAACACCATATATTTT
>TRBV7-9|TRBD1|NA|TRBJ1-3
CSSSQGTVSGNTIYF
TGTTCCAGCAGCCAAGGGACAGTCTCTGGAAACACCATATATTTT
>TRBV5-8|NA|few|TRBJ1-1
CASRRDRNTEAFF
TGTGCCAGCAGGCGAGACAGGAACACTGAAGCTTTCTTT
>TRBV5-1|TRBD2|NA|TRBJ2-7
CASSLAGTSGEGQYF
TGCGCCAGCAGCTTGGCCGGGACTAGCGGGGAGGGGCAGTACTTC
>TRBV7-9|TRBD1|NA|TRBJ2-7
CSSSPGQGPYEQYF
TGTTCCAGCAGCCCCGGACAGGGCCCCTACGAGCAGTACTTC
>TRBV4-1|TRBD1|few|TRBJ1-1
CASSPGTAEAFF
TGCGCCAGCAGCCCCGGGACAGCTGAAGCTTTCTTT
>TRBV5-1|NA|few|TRBJ1-1
CASRLGLTEAFF
TGCGCCAGCAGGTTGGGTCTGACTGAAGCTTTCTTT
>TRBV11-2|TRBD1|NA|TRBJ1-2
CASSSSTGDRSTQGYTF
TGTGCCAGCAGCTCCTCAACGGGGGACAGGTCAACGCAGGGCTACACCTTC
>TRBV7-9|NA|NA|TRBJ2-1
CASSFSIVGGSLNEQFF
TGTGCCAGCAGTTTTTCTATCGTGGGGGGTTCTCTGAATGAGCAGTTCTTC
>TRBV6-5|NA|NA|TRBJ1-5
CASSYSRRPQHF
TGTGCCAGCAGTTACTCTCGTCGGCCCCAGCATTTT
>TRBV7-9|NA|NA|TRBJ1-2
CASSFSTGLYGYTF
TGTGCCAGCAGCTTCTCAACAGGGTTGTATGGCTACACCTTC
>TRBV4-1|TRBD1|few|TRBJ1-4
CASSQFTGETEKLFF
TGCGCCAGCAGCCAATTCACAGGGGAGACTGAAAAACTGTTTTTT
>TRBV4-1|NA|NA|TRBJ1-2
CASSQLGQFYGYTF
TGCGCCAGCAGCCAACTAGGACAGTTCTATGGCTACACCTTC
>TRBV7-9|TRBD1|NA|TRBJ1-3
CSSSQPTGGGNTIYF
TGTTCCAGCAGCCAACCGACAGGGGGGGGAAACACCATATATTTT
>TRBV18|TRBD1|NA|TRBJ1-1
CASSGDRATEAFF
TGTGCCAGCTCCGGGGACAGGGCCACTGAAGCTTTCTTT
>TRBV7-2|NA|NA|TRBJ1-2
CASSPYLDGYTF
TGTGCCAGCAGCCCCTACTTGGATGGCTACACCTTC
>TRBV27|TRBD2|NA|TRBJ2-1
CASSSLLAGALEQFF
TGTGCCAGCAGCTCCCTACTAGCGGGGGCCCTTGAGCAGTTCTTC
>TRBV29-1|TRBD1|NA|TRBJ1-1
CSAGQGVGDTEAFF
TGCAGCGCGGGACAGGGTGTTGGTGACACTGAAGCTTTCTTT
>TRBV7-6|TRBD1|once|TRBJ2-6
CASSPSQTGVYSGANVLTF
TGTGCCAGCAGCCCTTCACAGACAGGGGTGTACTCTGGGGCCAACGTCCTGACTTTC